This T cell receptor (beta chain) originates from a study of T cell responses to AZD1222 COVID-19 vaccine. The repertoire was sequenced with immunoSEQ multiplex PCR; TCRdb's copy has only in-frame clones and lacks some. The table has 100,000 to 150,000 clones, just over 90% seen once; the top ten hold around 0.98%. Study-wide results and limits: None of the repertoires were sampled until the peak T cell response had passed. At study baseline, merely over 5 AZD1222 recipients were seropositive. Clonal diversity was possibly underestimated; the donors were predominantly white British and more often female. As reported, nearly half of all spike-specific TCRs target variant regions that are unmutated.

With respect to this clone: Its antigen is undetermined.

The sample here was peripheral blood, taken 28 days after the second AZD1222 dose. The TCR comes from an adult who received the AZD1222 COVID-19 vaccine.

The CDR3 reads CASSKQTVISGANVLTF. CDR3 in DNA: TGTGCCAGCAGCAAACAGACGGTGATTTCTGGGGCCAACGTCCTGACTTTC. This chain connects TRBV5-8 to TRBJ2-6; no clear D. V was trimmed by 4 bases and J by 1 base, leaving 15 bases between them. Germline CDR1 reads SGHTS; CDR2 reads YDEGEE. The CDR3 contains 17 residues.